This entry concerns a single T cell receptor beta chain. This sample is drawn from a study of cytomegalovirus exposure and HLA in healthy donors. The primer mix had 60 Vbeta and 13 Jbeta primers. Assay used: immunoSEQ multiplex PCR; TCRdb lists only in-frame clones, some missing. The table lists around 150,000 clones, about three quarters of them singletons, with roughly an eighth in the top ten. This CDR3 is built from 13 residues. J gave up 2 bases and V 8 bases, and 2 bases lay outside the gene matches. CDR1 and CDR2 from the germline V gene are MDHEN and SYDVKM. The genes are TRBV28 and TRBJ1-5, with 8 bases fitting TRBD1. The sequencing sample was made of PBMCs. The origin of this receptor is a human donor in good health. The DNA of the CDR3 is TGTGCCAGCCGGGGACAGGGCAATCAGCCCCAGCATTTT. Protein sequence: CASRGQGNQPQHF.